In this sample, the clone carrying this T cell receptor beta chain turned up a few times. CDR1 SGHTA and CDR2 FQGTGA come from the germline V gene. The germline V and J ends were trimmed by 9 bases and 5 bases, with 29 bases remaining between them. The CDR3 contains 17 residues. Blood CD8+ and CD4+ T cells underwent high-throughput TCR beta sequencing. The patients who served as multiple sclerosis controls were treatment-naive and had stable or active relapsing-remitting disease that fulfilled the revised McDonald criteria. Negative isolation yielded CD4+ and CD8+ T cells, and FACS enriched TEMRA cells. Random hexamers served to reverse transcribe roughly 0.45 to 1 ug RNA. The immunoSEQ assay covered 54 Vbeta and 13 Jbeta segments for CDR3. TCRdb re-called the immunoSEQ multiplex PCR reads through MiXCR, storing one row per CDR3 protein. The repertoire consists of a few hundred thousand distinct CDR3 sequences, with over 75% occurring once and the leading ten covering 0.21%.

The sample is drawn from a study of CD8 T cells in Susac syndrome. The chain recombines TRBV7-3 with TRBJ2-7; perhaps TRBD1 as D (6 bases). The sequenced material came from CD8+ T cells from PBMCs. The TCR originated in a human donor with multiple sclerosis. Here the CDR3 reads CASPGAMPLVVSDEQYF. The CDR3 nucleotides read TGTGCCAGTCCAGGGGCTATGCCCCTGGTTGTAAGCGACGAGCAGTACTTC.